This is a list of T cell receptor beta chains from one sample in a study of CD8 T cells in ankylosing spondylitis. TCRdb re-called the 5' RACE reads with MiXCR, one entry per CDR3 protein. The sample includes 400,000 to 450,000 distinct CDR3 sequences, roughly 17% seen only once; the top ten take 1%. The sequenced sample was blood, either unsorted or a sorted T cell fraction (not recorded which). The receptors originated from a male donor with ankylosing spondylitis. Each CDR3 is given with its conserved first and last residue. D genes are given only for firm matches. Clone size is stated in some rows and not others, as once, few, many or a class when expanded.

j_gene: TRBJ2-6
d_gene: NA
abundance: NA
v_gene: TRBV5-1
CDR3nt: TGCGCCAGCAGCCCTGAGGGTGCTGGGGCCAACGTCCTGACTTTC
CDR3aa: CASSPEGAGANVLTF

j_gene: TRBJ1-5
d_gene: NA
abundance: few
v_gene: TRBV9
CDR3nt: TGTGCCAGCAGCGTAGGCGAGGGAGGTCAGCCCCAGCATTTT
CDR3aa: CASSVGEGGQPQHF

j_gene: TRBJ2-7
d_gene: TRBD1
abundance: NA
v_gene: TRBV30
CDR3nt: TGTGCCTGGGGACAGGGCACCGAGCAGTACTTC
CDR3aa: CAWGQGTEQYF

j_gene: TRBJ1-1
d_gene: NA
abundance: NA
v_gene: TRBV20-1
CDR3nt: TGCAGTGCTAGAATGGAAGCTTTCTTT
CDR3aa: CSARMEAFF

j_gene: TRBJ2-1
d_gene: TRBD2
abundance: few
v_gene: TRBV12-3/TRBV12-4
CDR3nt: TGTGCCAGCAGTTTGAGGGGACTAGGACCTTATGAGCAGTTCTTC
CDR3aa: CASSLRGLGPYEQFF

j_gene: TRBJ2-3
d_gene: NA
abundance: once
v_gene: TRBV10-3
CDR3nt: TGTGCCATCAAGAGGGCGGCAGGAACAAGCACAGATACGCAGTATTTT
CDR3aa: CAIKRAAGTSTDTQYF

j_gene: TRBJ1-2
d_gene: NA
abundance: NA
v_gene: TRBV21-1
CDR3nt: TGTGCCAGCAGCGCTCGGACAGTTTCTAACTATGGCTACACCTTC
CDR3aa: CASSARTVSNYGYTF

j_gene: TRBJ1-5
d_gene: NA
abundance: NA
v_gene: TRBV20-1
CDR3nt: TGCAGTGCTAGAGATACGGGGTCGTCCAGCGGACGACAGCCCCAGCATTTT
CDR3aa: CSARDTGSSSGRQPQHF

j_gene: TRBJ2-1
d_gene: TRBD1
abundance: few
v_gene: TRBV4-1
CDR3nt: TGCGCCAGCAGCCGCCTAACAGGGGATGAGCAGTTCTTC
CDR3aa: CASSRLTGDEQFF

j_gene: TRBJ1-1
d_gene: TRBD1
abundance: NA
v_gene: TRBV15
CDR3nt: TGTGCCACCAGCAGGTTGCGGACAGGCGGCAGTAGGAACACTGAAGCTTTCTTT
CDR3aa: CATSRLRTGGSRNTEAFF

j_gene: TRBJ2-7
d_gene: TRBD1
abundance: NA
v_gene: TRBV10-3
CDR3nt: TGTGCCATCAGTTCCCGGACAGGGGAGGGCTACGAGCAGTACTTC
CDR3aa: CAISSRTGEGYEQYF

j_gene: TRBJ2-5
d_gene: TRBD2
abundance: NA
v_gene: TRBV6-5
CDR3nt: TGTGCCAGCAGTTACTCCCCTCAGCGGGGGCGAGAGACCCAGTACTTC
CDR3aa: CASSYSPQRGRETQYF

j_gene: TRBJ1-5
d_gene: TRBD1
abundance: NA
v_gene: TRBV19
CDR3nt: TGTGCCAGTCATGATCGAAGGGGGCATCAGCCCCAGCATTTT
CDR3aa: CASHDRRGHQPQHF

j_gene: TRBJ2-3
d_gene: TRBD2
abundance: few
v_gene: TRBV5-1
CDR3nt: TGCGCCAGCAGCCCAACTAGCGGGGGGATAGGGGCAGATACGCAGTATTTT
CDR3aa: CASSPTSGGIGADTQYF

j_gene: TRBJ2-7
d_gene: TRBD1
abundance: few
v_gene: TRBV28
CDR3nt: TGTGCCAGCAGTTCAGACAGGGGAAGAGCCTACGAGCAGTACTTC
CDR3aa: CASSSDRGRAYEQYF

j_gene: TRBJ2-1
d_gene: TRBD2
abundance: NA
v_gene: TRBV10-3
CDR3nt: TGTGCCATCAGTGAGAGAGCGGGGGGGGCATACAATGAGCAGTTCTTC
CDR3aa: CAISERAGGAYNEQFF

j_gene: TRBJ1-3
d_gene: NA
abundance: NA
v_gene: TRBV19
CDR3nt: TGTGCCAGTAGTATTGGGTTATCTGGAAACACCATATATTTT
CDR3aa: CASSIGLSGNTIYF

j_gene: TRBJ1-4
d_gene: NA
abundance: NA
v_gene: TRBV2
CDR3nt: TGTGCCAGCAGTGAAGGGGGGGAAAAACTGTTTTTT
CDR3aa: CASSEGGEKLFF

j_gene: TRBJ2-1
d_gene: TRBD2
abundance: NA
v_gene: TRBV29-1
CDR3nt: TGCAGCGTTGACTGGGCTAGCGGGAGTGGAACCTACAATGAGCAGTTCTTC
CDR3aa: CSVDWASGSGTYNEQFF

j_gene: TRBJ2-2
d_gene: NA
abundance: few
v_gene: TRBV18
CDR3nt: TGTGCCAGCTCACCAAATGGCGGGGAGCTGTTTTTT
CDR3aa: CASSPNGGELFF

j_gene: TRBJ2-1
d_gene: NA
abundance: NA
v_gene: TRBV7-3
CDR3nt: TGTGCCAGCAGCTTCGCGGGGGACAGCTGGGAGCAGTTCTTC
CDR3aa: CASSFAGDSWEQFF

j_gene: TRBJ1-4
d_gene: NA
abundance: NA
v_gene: TRBV5-5
CDR3nt: TGTGCCAGCAGTAGAGTGAGCAGGGGAAATGAAAAACTGTTTTTT
CDR3aa: CASSRVSRGNEKLFF

j_gene: TRBJ2-4
d_gene: NA
abundance: few
v_gene: TRBV28
CDR3nt: TGTGCCACGGACAGCCAGAATAAAAACATTCAGTACTTC
CDR3aa: CATDSQNKNIQYF

j_gene: TRBJ2-2
d_gene: NA
abundance: few
v_gene: TRBV12-3/TRBV12-4
CDR3nt: TGTGCCAGCAGTTCGGACTGGAACACCGGGGAGCTGTTTTTT
CDR3aa: CASSSDWNTGELFF

j_gene: TRBJ1-2
d_gene: NA
abundance: NA
v_gene: TRBV2
CDR3nt: TGTGCCAGCAGATGGGACACCCACTATGGCTACACCTTC
CDR3aa: CASRWDTHYGYTF

j_gene: TRBJ1-6
d_gene: NA
abundance: NA
v_gene: TRBV6-5
CDR3nt: TGTGCCAGCAGTTACGGGCAGATTAATTCACCCCTCCACTTT
CDR3aa: CASSYGQINSPLHF

j_gene: TRBJ1-5
d_gene: NA
abundance: NA
v_gene: TRBV24-1
CDR3nt: TGTGCCACCAGTGATCCGACGGGAAATCAGCCCCAGCATTTT
CDR3aa: CATSDPTGNQPQHF

j_gene: TRBJ2-7
d_gene: TRBD1
abundance: NA
v_gene: TRBV12-3/TRBV12-4
CDR3nt: TGTGCCAGCAGCACCGTGGGGGACAGAATGCGGGAGCAGTACTTC
CDR3aa: CASSTVGDRMREQYF

j_gene: TRBJ2-4
d_gene: NA
abundance: few
v_gene: TRBV29-1
CDR3nt: TGCAGCGTAAACATTCAGTACTTC
CDR3aa: CSVNIQYF

j_gene: TRBJ2-1
d_gene: TRBD2
abundance: once
v_gene: TRBV18
CDR3nt: TGTGCCAGCTCACCTCTCTATCGAACTAGCGGGGGGGCCTATGAGCAGTTCTTC
CDR3aa: CASSPLYRTSGGAYEQFF

j_gene: TRBJ2-3
d_gene: TRBD1
abundance: few
v_gene: TRBV5-1
CDR3nt: TGCGCCAGCAGCCAAAGGGGGCAAAGAGATACGCAGTATTTT
CDR3aa: CASSQRGQRDTQYF

j_gene: TRBJ1-1
d_gene: NA
abundance: NA
v_gene: TRBV3-1
CDR3nt: TGTGCCAGCAGCCACGGGGTCCTTAACACTGAAGCTTTCTTT
CDR3aa: CASSHGVLNTEAFF

j_gene: TRBJ2-1
d_gene: TRBD2
abundance: few
v_gene: TRBV24-1
CDR3nt: TGTGCCACCAGTGATTCCCGACTAGCGGGGGGCCGGAATGAGCAGTTCTTC
CDR3aa: CATSDSRLAGGRNEQFF

j_gene: TRBJ1-1
d_gene: NA
abundance: many
v_gene: TRBV7-2
CDR3nt: TGTGCCAGCAGCTTAGAAACAGGCATGACTGAAGCTTTCTTT
CDR3aa: CASSLETGMTEAFF

j_gene: TRBJ2-7
d_gene: NA
abundance: NA
v_gene: TRBV6-5
CDR3nt: TGTGCCAGCAGTTACAAAGCGTCCGACTACGAGCAGTACTTC
CDR3aa: CASSYKASDYEQYF